The entry below gives a single TCR beta chain sequence along with its context. Antigen: not known. TCRdb analysed the reads with MiXCR anew, one entry per CDR3 protein. The sample contains fewer than 300,000 distinct CDR3 sequences, around 25% of which appear only once. The data derive from a study of T cell repertoires in cytomegalovirus infection. About the research overall: From public TCR beta signatures came an indication of both CMV infection and matching HLA type. Study results and caveats: Public TCR beta family frequency separated CMV-and-HLA carriers, including in an independent cohort. In two of eight donors, the top clonotype was HLA-C-restricted CMV-specific.

V lost 5 bases, J lost 9 bases, and 14 bases lay in between. Germline V gene lookup returns CDR1 SGHTA and CDR2 FQGNSA. The CDR3 extends over 13 amino acids. What was sequenced was PBMCs. The genes are TRBV7-2 and TRBJ2-1; possible D gene TRBD2, 6 bases. The source of this sequence is a human donor in good health (CMV status not recorded). Some clones in this sample may be carry-over from other donors' samples. CDR3 sequence (DNA): TGTGCCAGCAGCCCCAGACTAGGCCGTGAGCAGTTCTTC. It yields the protein CASSPRLGREQFF.